This section outlines one TCR beta chain sequence together with its context. This entry belongs to a study of a mutant IDH1 vaccine in newly diagnosed glioma. There are 15 residues in the CDR3. The V segment lost 6 bases and the J segment 7 bases; nucleotides outside the gene matches: 10. The germline CDR1 and CDR2 sequences are SNHLY and FYNNEI. Noted time point: baseline, week 1 (first vaccination visit). Treatment given: pre-vaccination baseline after standard-of-care therapy. Libraries were prepared by immunoSEQ multiplex PCR; TCRdb keeps only in-frame clonotypes and omits some of them. The sample has around 92,000 clones, 70% to 90% seen once.

The chain has TRBV2 and TRBJ1-5; the match to TRBD1 covers 9 bases. The clonotype comes from a woman between 45 and 60 years old with glioma. The sample was PBMCs, taken from a glioma patient treated with radiotherapy, temozolomide or both. CDR3 nucleotides: TGTGCCAGCAGCTGGGACAGGGAAGGCGAACAGCCCCAGCATTTT. As protein: CASSWDREGEQPQHF.